The text below deals with one T cell receptor beta chain. Which antigen it targets is not known. One base away there is no much larger clone; base qualities are not given. This sample stems from a study of monozygotic twins with cystic fibrosis (dated by TCRdb to the early 2020s). Regarding the complete study: Barcoded libraries were made from 3 to 3.5 micrograms of fragmented DNA using approximately 14 PCR cycles. TCR beta repertoires were compared within and between 16 monozygotic twin pairs with cystic fibrosis so that genetic influence on V and J gene usage could be assessed. Made up mostly of children and adolescents, the cohort included ten female and six male twin pairs ranging in age from 2.0 to 36.4 years, with a median of about 8.5 years. Data for three of the twin pairs had been reported previously in another context. On the day blood was drawn, the twins' weight-for-height and FEVPerc (FEV1 disease centile) were ranked against those of the 1,100 or so cohort participants.

The twin pairs came from the European Cystic Fibrosis Twin and Sibling Study Cohort, a cohort that recruited patients from 170 or so CF clinics across 14 European countries. Zygosity and CFTR genotype were confirmed in-house, and zygosity was tested by multiplex PCR of nine short tandem repeat loci. Peripheral blood was sampled from each twin, with clinical parameters recorded on the day of blood sampling. Phenol/chloroform extraction was used to isolate genomic DNA from peripheral blood cells, and the DNA was then kept in TE buffer at 4 degrees C. TCR beta CDR3 regions were amplified by multiplex PCR with the immunoSEQ immune profiling system according to the manufacturer's instructions. Sequencing was performed on an Illumina NextSeq system. The study's own analysis went as follows. Sequence data were processed on the immunoSEQ Analyzer platform, and clonality was calculated as the square root of Simpson's index of productive rearrangements. V and J usage similarity was measured by Jensen-Shannon distance, and CDR3 generation probabilities were computed with OLGA. Shared CDR3 sequences were searched in the immuneACCESS database (August 2020) and in VDJdb (December 2020). The table was pulled from immuneACCESS by TCRdb, which kept in-frame rearrangements only. Such tables lose some clones; where checked, under half of the loss comes from unresolved V genes, and the rest has no known cause. Clone size and V and J calls were adopted from that table, with D and trimming inferred from the DNA. In all, the sample holds some 26,000 clones, and 75% to 95% of those were seen once. Approximately 0.28% of the sample comes from the top ten.

Between the V and J ends, shortened by 1 base and 4 bases respectively, the junction contains 31 bases. CDR1 and CDR2 are read off the germline V gene as LGHNA and YNFKEQ. The CDR3, from cysteine to phenylalanine, totals 21 residues. Here the CDR3 DNA is all that survives: 63 bases in frame from base 1. Study-wide conclusions, independent of this receptor: The cohort was small, and no association was found between shared CDR3 numbers and age, concordance or disease severity. Significantly higher nucleotide-identical clonotype sharing was observed within monozygotic CF twin pairs than between unrelated CF individuals (P = 0.000026, Mann-Whitney). The greatest similarity to the co-twin was observed for V gene usage in 13 of 16 pairs and for J usage in 8 of 16 pairs, which suggested genetic constraints. Simpson clonality was found to be generally low (median around 0.0095), suggesting a naive-dominated repertoire, although higher clonality was observed in the most severely affected patients.

This chain is built from TRBV4-2 and TRBJ2-5, and perhaps TRBD2 as D gene, on 6 matching bases. Material: blood. The TCR sequence derives from a girl aged 2 to 10 with cystic fibrosis. The CDR3 amino acid sequence is: CASSQVISGSAGTSELETQYF. The nucleotide sequence reads as follows: TGTGCCAGCAGCCAAGTAATCAGCGGGTCGGCTGGGACTTCAGAGCTAGAGACCCAGTACTTC.